Here is one T cell receptor (beta chain) with its context. Its antigen remains unidentified. The diagnostic basis comprised clinical symptoms, serum thyroxine and TRAb, thyroid ultrasound and orbital computed tomography. Researchers amplified the TCR beta CDR3 regions from RNA transcripts. First-round RT-PCR targeting the TCR CDR3 was performed with the HTBI primer set. Via MiXCR, TCRdb re-called the multiplex PCR reads, giving one row per CDR3 protein. This sample has approximately 690,000 distinct CDR3 sequences, with roughly 15% found just once. V lost 5 bases to trimming and J lost 8 bases, with 18 bases between them. The CDR3 extends over 14 amino acids. Germline loops: CDR1 KGHSH, CDR2 LQKENI. The data derive from a study of T cells in Graves' hyperthyroidism and ophthalmopathy. Study-level information: Peripheral blood was taken when the disease was first diagnosed, before any treatment began.

Study findings and constraints: Most thyroid clonotypes with frequency above 0.001 were detected in blood. From stable hyperthyroidism, ophthalmopathy was set apart by a 13 V-J model.

The sequence was obtained from a woman aged 45-60 years with Graves' ophthalmopathy. Sequenced input: blood. The genes are TRBV18 and TRBJ1-2; D is perhaps TRBD1 (5 bases). This chain's CDR3 is CASSAQGGERGYTF. The CDR3 DNA reads as TGTGCCAGCTCAGCCCAGGGAGGTGAGCGGGGCTACACCTTC. Variable domain in full (rest from reference TRBV18 and TRBJ1-2): NAGVMQNPRHLVRRRGQEARLRCSPMKGHSHVYWYRQLPEEGLKFMVYLQKENIIDESGMPKERFSAEFPKEGPSILRIQQVVRGDSAAYFCASSAQGGERGYTFGSGTRLTVV.